This TCR beta chain was identified during a study of T cells in Graves' hyperthyroidism and ophthalmopathy. General study points: Most clonotypes expanded in the thyroid (above 0.001) were also present in blood. Ophthalmopathy, which appeared later, was predicted by the model a median roughly 6.4 months before onset.

CDR3 length: 12 residues. V lost 2 bases, J lost 7 bases, and 8 bases lay in between. TCR beta CDR3 region amplification was performed from RNA transcripts. HTBI primers were employed in a first-round RT-PCR of the TCR CDR3. TCRdb independently ran MiXCR on the multiplex PCR reads; one entry per CDR3 protein. The table lists around 260,000 distinct CDR3 sequences, less than 30% of them singletons. Criteria for exclusion of patients were uncontrolled infection, other autoimmune disease, pregnancy or lactation. Diagnosis rested on symptoms, serum thyroxine and TRAb, thyroid ultrasound, and orbital computed tomography. Concerning this clonotype itself: Its antigen is as yet unknown.

The chain has TRBV12-3 or TRBV12-4 and TRBJ1-2; D remains unclear. Specimen: blood. The source is a man aged 35-49 years with Graves' hyperthyroidism that later progressed to Graves' ophthalmopathy. The CDR3 region is CASSLSIGGYTF. In DNA, the CDR3 is TGTGCCAGCAGTTTATCTATTGGTGGCTACACCTTC.